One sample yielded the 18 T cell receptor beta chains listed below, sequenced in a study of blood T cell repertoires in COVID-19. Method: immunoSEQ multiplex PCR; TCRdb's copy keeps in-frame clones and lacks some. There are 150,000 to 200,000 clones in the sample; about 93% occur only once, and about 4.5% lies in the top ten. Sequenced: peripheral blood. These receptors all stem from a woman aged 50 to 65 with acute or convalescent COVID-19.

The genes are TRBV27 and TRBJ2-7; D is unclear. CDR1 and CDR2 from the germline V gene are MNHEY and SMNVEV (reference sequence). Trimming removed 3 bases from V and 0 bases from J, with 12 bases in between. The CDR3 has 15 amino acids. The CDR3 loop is CASSFVPPSSYEQYF. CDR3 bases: TGTGCCAGCAGTTTTGTGCCCCCGAGCTCCTACGAGCAGTACTTC.

The CDR3 spells CASSPGGQTNYGYTF. Here the CDR3 DNA reads TGTGCCAGCAGCCCAGGGGGACAGACTAACTATGGCTACACCTTC. This chain uses TRBV9 with TRBJ1-2, with TRBD1 matching 7 bases. The CDR3 length is 15 residues. V lost 4 bases to trimming and J lost 0 bases; unmatched junction nucleotides: 6. Germline assignment: CDR1 SGDLS and CDR2 YYNGEE.

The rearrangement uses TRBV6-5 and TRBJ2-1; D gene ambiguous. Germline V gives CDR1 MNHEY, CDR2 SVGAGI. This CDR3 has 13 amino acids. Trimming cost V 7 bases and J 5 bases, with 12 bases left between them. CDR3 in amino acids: CASKNSFDNEQFF. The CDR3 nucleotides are TGTGCCAGCAAGAACAGTTTCGACAATGAGCAGTTCTTC.

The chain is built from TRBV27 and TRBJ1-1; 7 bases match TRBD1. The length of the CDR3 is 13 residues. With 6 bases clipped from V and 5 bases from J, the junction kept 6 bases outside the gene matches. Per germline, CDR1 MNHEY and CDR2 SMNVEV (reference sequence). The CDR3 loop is CASRFQGVTEAFF. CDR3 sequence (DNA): TGTGCCAGCAGGTTTCAGGGGGTGACTGAAGCTTTCTTT.

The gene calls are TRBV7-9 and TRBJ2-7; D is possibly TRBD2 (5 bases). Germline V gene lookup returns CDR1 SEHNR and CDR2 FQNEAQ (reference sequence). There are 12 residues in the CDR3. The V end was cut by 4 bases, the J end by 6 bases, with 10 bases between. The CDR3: CASSSERVEQYF. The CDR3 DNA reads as TGTGCCAGCAGCTCGGAGAGGGTCGAGCAGTACTTC.

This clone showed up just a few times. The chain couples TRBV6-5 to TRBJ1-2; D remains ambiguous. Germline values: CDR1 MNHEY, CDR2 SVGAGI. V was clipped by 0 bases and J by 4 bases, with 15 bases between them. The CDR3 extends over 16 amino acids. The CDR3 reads CASSYSEADWGYGYTF. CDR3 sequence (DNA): TGTGCCAGCAGTTACTCGGAGGCGGATTGGGGCTATGGCTACACCTTC.

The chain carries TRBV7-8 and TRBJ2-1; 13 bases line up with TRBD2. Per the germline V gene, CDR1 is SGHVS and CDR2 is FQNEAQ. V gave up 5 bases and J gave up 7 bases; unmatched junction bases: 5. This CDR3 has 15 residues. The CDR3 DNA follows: TGTGCCAGCAGCCCAGGACTAGCGGGGGTAAATGAGCAGTTCTTC. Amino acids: CASSPGLAGVNEQFF.

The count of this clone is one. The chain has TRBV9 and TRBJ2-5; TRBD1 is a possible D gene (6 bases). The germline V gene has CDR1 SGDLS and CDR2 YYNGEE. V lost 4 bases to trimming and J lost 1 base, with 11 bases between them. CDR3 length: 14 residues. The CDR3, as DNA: TGTGCCAGCAGCTCAGGGGCTAGCCAAGAGACCCAGTACTTC. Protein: CASSSGASQETQYF. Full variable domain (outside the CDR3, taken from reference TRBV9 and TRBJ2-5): DSGVTQTPKHLITATGQRVTLRCSPRSGDLSVYWYQQSLDQGLQFLIQYYNGEERAKGNILERFSAQQFPDLHSELNLSSLELGDSALYFCASSSGASQETQYFGPGTRLLVL.

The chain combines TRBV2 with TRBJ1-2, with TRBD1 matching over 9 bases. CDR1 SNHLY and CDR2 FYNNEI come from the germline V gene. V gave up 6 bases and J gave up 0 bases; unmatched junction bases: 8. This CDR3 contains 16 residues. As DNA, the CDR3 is TGTGCCAGCAGATTCACAGGGGGCGAGTCTAACTATGGCTACACCTTC. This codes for CASRFTGGESNYGYTF.

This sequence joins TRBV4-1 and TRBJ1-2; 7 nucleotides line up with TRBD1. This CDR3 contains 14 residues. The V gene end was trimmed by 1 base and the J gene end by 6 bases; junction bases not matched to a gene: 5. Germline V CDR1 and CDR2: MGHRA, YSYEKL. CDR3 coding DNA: TGCGCCAGCAGCCAAGTGACAGGGAAGAATGGCTACACCTTC. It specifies CASSQVTGKNGYTF.

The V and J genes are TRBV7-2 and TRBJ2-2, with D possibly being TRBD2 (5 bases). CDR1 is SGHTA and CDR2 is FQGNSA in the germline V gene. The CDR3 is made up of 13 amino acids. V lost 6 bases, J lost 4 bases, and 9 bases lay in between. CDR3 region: CASRPRGTGELFF. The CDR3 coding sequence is TGTGCCAGCAGGCCCCGGGGCACCGGGGAGCTGTTTTTT.

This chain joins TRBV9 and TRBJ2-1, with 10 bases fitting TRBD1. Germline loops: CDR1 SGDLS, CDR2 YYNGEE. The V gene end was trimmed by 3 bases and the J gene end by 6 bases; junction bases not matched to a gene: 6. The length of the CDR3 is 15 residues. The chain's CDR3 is CASSAGGQGLNEQFF. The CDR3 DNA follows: TGTGCCAGCAGCGCGGGGGGACAGGGGCTCAATGAGCAGTTCTTC. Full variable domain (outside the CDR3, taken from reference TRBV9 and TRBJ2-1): DSGVTQTPKHLITATGQRVTLRCSPRSGDLSVYWYQQSLDQGLQFLIQYYNGEERAKGNILERFSAQQFPDLHSELNLSSLELGDSALYFCASSAGGQGLNEQFFGPGTRLTVL.

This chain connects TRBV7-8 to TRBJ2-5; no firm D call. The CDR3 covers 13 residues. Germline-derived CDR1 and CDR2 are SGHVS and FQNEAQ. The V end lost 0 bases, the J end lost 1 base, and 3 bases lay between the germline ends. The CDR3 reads CASSLASQETQYF. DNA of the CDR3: TGTGCCAGCAGCTTAGCCTCCCAAGAGACCCAGTACTTC.

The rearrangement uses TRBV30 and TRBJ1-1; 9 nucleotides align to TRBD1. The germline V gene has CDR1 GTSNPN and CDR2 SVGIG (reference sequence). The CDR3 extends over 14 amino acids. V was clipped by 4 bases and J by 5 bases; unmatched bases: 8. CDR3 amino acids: CAWIFGQGWTEAFF. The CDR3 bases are TGTGCCTGGATATTCGGACAGGGGTGGACTGAAGCTTTCTTT.

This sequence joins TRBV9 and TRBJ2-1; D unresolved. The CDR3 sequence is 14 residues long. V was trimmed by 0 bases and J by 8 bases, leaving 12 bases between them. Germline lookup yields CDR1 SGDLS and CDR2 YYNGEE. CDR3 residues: CASSVDYVQYEQFF. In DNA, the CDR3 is TGTGCCAGCAGCGTAGATTATGTACAGTATGAGCAGTTCTTC. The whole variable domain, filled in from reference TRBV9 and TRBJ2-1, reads DSGVTQTPKHLITATGQRVTLRCSPRSGDLSVYWYQQSLDQGLQFLIQYYNGEERAKGNILERFSAQQFPDLHSELNLSSLELGDSALYFCASSVDYVQYEQFFGPGTRLTVL.

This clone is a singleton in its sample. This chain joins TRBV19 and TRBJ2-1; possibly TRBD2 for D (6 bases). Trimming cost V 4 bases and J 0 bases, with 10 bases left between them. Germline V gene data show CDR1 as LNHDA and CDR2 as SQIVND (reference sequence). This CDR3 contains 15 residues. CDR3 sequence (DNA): TGTGCCAGTAGTAAAGACGGGAGCTCCTACAATGAGCAGTTCTTC. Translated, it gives CASSKDGSSYNEQFF.

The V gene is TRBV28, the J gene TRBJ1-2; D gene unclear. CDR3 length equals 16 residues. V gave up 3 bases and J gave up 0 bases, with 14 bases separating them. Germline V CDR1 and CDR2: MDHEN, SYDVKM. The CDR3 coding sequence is TGTGCCAGCAGTTTCATCGGAGGGTTCTCTAACTATGGCTACACCTTC. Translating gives CASSFIGGFSNYGYTF.

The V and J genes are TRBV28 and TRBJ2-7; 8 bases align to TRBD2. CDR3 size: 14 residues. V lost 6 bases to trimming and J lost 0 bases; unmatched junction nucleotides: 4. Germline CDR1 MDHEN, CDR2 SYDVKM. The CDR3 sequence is CASRPSGSSYEQYF. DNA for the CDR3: TGTGCCAGCAGGCCTAGCGGGTCCTCCTACGAGCAGTACTTC.